This TCR beta chain was retrieved from a study of T cells in narcolepsy (dated by TCRdb to 2016 to 2019). Regarding the study in general: Healthy control donors were enrolled in the study alongside patients who had narcolepsy type 1 or type 2 (NT1, NT2). The study used TCR Vbeta sequencing to track clonotypes in blood and CSF while looking for autoreactive T cells in narcolepsy patients that target self-antigens of hypocretin neurons (hypocretin, TRIB2). Overall study outcomes, separate from this receptor: According to the report, autoreactive clonotypes were detected serially in the blood of the same patients and of different patients, but not in healthy controls. No sequences matching autoreactive T cell clones were contained in some blood memory CD4+ repertoires from patients and controls. Patients and controls had comparable numbers of sequenced blood memory CD4+ clonotypes, averaging about 39,000 and 35,000, respectively. Plots that compared CSF and blood CD4+ T cell clonotypes from the same patient highlighted HCRT-specific and TRIB2-specific autoreactive clonotypes.

For TCR Vbeta sequencing, memory CD4+ T cells were sorted ex vivo from the peripheral blood of narcolepsy patients and healthy controls. V is trimmed back by 10 bases and J by 7 bases, and the junction contains 7 bases that no gene match accounts for. The germline V gene yields MNHGY for CDR1 and SVAAGI for CDR2. The CDR3 holds 13 amino acids from the cysteine to the phenylalanine. The entry retains the CDR3 DNA only, 39 bases that are in frame from base 1. The method was the immunoSEQ multiplex PCR assay. The table was pulled from immuneACCESS by TCRdb, which kept in-frame rearrangements only. Such tables lose some clones; where checked, under half of the loss comes from unresolved V genes, and the rest has no known cause. The sample table records approximately 30,000 clones; approximately 80% of these occur just once. Roughly 1% of the sample lies in the top ten. Turning to this clone: This receptor's antigen is unknown. No per-base quality is available; no much larger clone lies one base away.

The receptor comes from a human donor in good health. The chain is made from TRBV6-9 and TRBJ1-4; 9 central bases correspond to TRBD1. Sample: memory (CD45RA-) CD4+ T cells from blood. What the cell subset or site label conveys for this sample: memory T cells sorted ex vivo from peripheral blood. CDR3 loop: CATTGGRREKLFF. In nucleotides, the sequence is TGTGCCACCACAGGGGGCAGGCGTGAAAAACTGTTTTTT.